A selection of T cell receptor beta chains follows, all from one sample in a study of patients and donors after allogeneic stem cell transplantation. TCRdb used MiXCR to reprocess the RT-PCR reads, holding one entry per CDR3 protein. The profile shows approximately 170,000 distinct CDR3 sequences, approximately 22% of them singletons. The sample taken for sequencing was blood, either unsorted or a sorted T cell fraction (not recorded which). The origin of the receptors is a human donor who was either an allogeneic HSCT recipient or a stem cell or donor lymphocyte infusion donor (not recorded which). It is not recorded whose cells these are; they may come from a transplant donor. The CDR3 runs from the conserved cysteine through the conserved F or W. A D gene is named only where the DNA matches it firmly. Clone size, where shown, is once, few, many, or a class for clones that have expanded.

abundance,d_gene,v_gene,j_gene,CDR3aa,CDR3nt
few,NA,TRBV18,TRBJ2-7,CASSPPWPNYEQYF,TGTGCCAGCTCACCACCGTGGCCCAATTACGAGCAGTACTTC
few,TRBD1,TRBV5-1,TRBJ1-1,CASSPDRAGTEAFF,TGCGCCAGCAGCCCGGACAGGGCAGGGACTGAAGCTTTCTTT
NA,NA,TRBV5-1,TRBJ2-7,CASSLRRTASYEQYF,TGCGCCAGCAGCTTGAGAAGGACAGCTTCCTACGAGCAGTACTTC
few,NA,TRBV20-1,TRBJ2-7,CSASDSTYYEQYF,TGCAGTGCTAGTGATAGTACCTACTACGAGCAGTACTTC
NA,TRBD1,TRBV20-1,TRBJ2-2,CSAISGQGAGGELFF,TGCAGTGCTATCTCGGGACAGGGGGCCGGCGGGGAGCTGTTTTTT
many,NA,TRBV29-1,TRBJ1-3,CSAAGWPAPNTIYF,TGCAGCGCGGCCGGCTGGCCTGCTCCAAACACCATATATTTT
many,NA,TRBV12-3/TRBV12-4,TRBJ1-2,CASSLRGLQYGYTF,TGTGCCAGCAGTTTGCGAGGATTACAGTATGGCTACACCTTC
NA,NA,TRBV20-1,TRBJ2-4,CSAGGRGVAKNIQYF,TGCAGTGCAGGGGGGCGGGGAGTAGCCAAAAACATTCAGTACTTC
NA,NA,TRBV7-9,TRBJ1-2,CASSFMRANGYTF,TGTGCCAGCAGCTTTATGCGGGCTAATGGCTACACCTTC
once,NA,TRBV12-3/TRBV12-4,TRBJ1-4,CASTEQGLNEQLFF,TGTGCCAGCACCGAACAGGGTCTTAATGAACAACTGTTTTTT
NA,NA,TRBV12-3/TRBV12-4,TRBJ2-5,CASSFPDSSQAAQYF,TGTGCCAGCAGTTTCCCGGACTCCTCGCAGGCGGCCCAGTACTTC
NA,NA,TRBV3-1,TRBJ1-1,CASSRRDKNTEAFF,TGTGCCAGCAGCCGTCGGGACAAAAACACTGAAGCTTTCTTT
NA,NA,TRBV19,TRBJ1-5,CASSIGAESAPQHF,TGTGCCAGTAGTATAGGGGCGGAATCGGCGCCCCAGCATTTT
NA,NA,TRBV5-1,TRBJ2-6,CAVSAGISGANVLTF,TGCGCCGTTTCGGCAGGGATCTCTGGGGCCAACGTCCTGACTTTC
few,NA,TRBV5-1,TRBJ2-1,CASSFDPNEQFF,TGCGCCAGCAGCTTTGATCCCAATGAGCAGTTCTTC
NA,TRBD1,TRBV3-1,TRBJ1-2,CASSPGTGPFYGYTF,TGTGCCAGCAGCCCCGGGACAGGGCCTTTCTATGGCTACACCTTC
NA,NA,TRBV5-1,TRBJ1-6,CASSAEGRNSPLHF,TGCGCCAGCAGCGCGGAGGGACGTAATTCACCCCTCCACTTT
NA,NA,TRBV29-1,TRBJ2-1,CSVERTAAYNEQFF,TGCAGCGTTGAGCGGACCGCCGCCTACAATGAGCAGTTCTTC
NA,NA,TRBV12-3/TRBV12-4,TRBJ1-2,CASSSLGGIDYGYTF,TGTGCCAGCAGTAGTCTGGGGGGTATTGACTATGGCTACACCTTC
few,NA,TRBV12-3/TRBV12-4,TRBJ1-2,CASSLRGRDGYTF,TGTGCCAGCAGTTTGCGGGGGCGAGATGGCTACACCTTC
many,TRBD1,TRBV20-1,TRBJ1-1,CSARRTGSDTEAFF,TGCAGTGCTAGACGGACAGGGTCCGACACTGAAGCTTTCTTT
many,NA,TRBV18,TRBJ1-5,CASSPVRVIDQPQHF,TGTGCCAGCTCACCTGTCAGGGTAATTGATCAGCCCCAGCATTTT
NA,TRBD2,TRBV14,TRBJ2-1,CASSQVASGRIPMGQFF,TGTGCCAGCAGCCAAGTGGCTAGCGGGAGAATACCAATGGGGCAGTTCTTC
few,NA,TRBV12-3/TRBV12-4,TRBJ2-3,CASSLLQWGSLTDTQYF,TGTGCCAGCAGCCTTCTCCAGTGGGGTTCCCTCACAGATACGCAGTATTTT
NA,TRBD1,TRBV20-1,TRBJ1-1,CSARQGGNTEAFF,TGCAGTGCGCGACAGGGAGGGAACACTGAAGCTTTCTTT
NA,NA,TRBV24-1,TRBJ2-2,CATSDFPQANTGELFF,TGTGCCACCAGTGATTTTCCACAGGCGAACACCGGGGAGCTGTTTTTT
NA,TRBD1,TRBV7-6,TRBJ2-2,CASSLASGQGNTGELFF,TGTGCCAGCAGCTTAGCCTCTGGACAGGGTAACACCGGGGAGCTGTTTTTT
NA,TRBD1,TRBV5-6,TRBJ2-5,CASSAGDRTGETQYF,TGTGCCAGCAGCGCTGGGGACAGGACGGGGGAGACCCAGTACTTC
once,TRBD2,TRBV20-1,TRBJ2-1,CSARTSVVVNEPFF,TGCAGTGCTAGAACTAGCGTAGTCGTCAATGAGCCGTTCTTC
few,NA,TRBV12-3/TRBV12-4,TRBJ1-2,CASSSDMVNGYTF,TGTGCCAGCAGTTCGGACATGGTTAACGGCTACACCTTC
few,NA,TRBV20-1,TRBJ2-7,CSSPDRSPYEQYF,TGCAGTTCCCCGGACCGTTCCCCCTACGAGCAGTACTTC
NA,NA,TRBV6-2/TRBV6-3,TRBJ1-1,CASSHPQDAAFF,TGTGCCAGCAGTCACCCCCAGGATGCAGCTTTCTTT
NA,NA,TRBV3-1,TRBJ2-2,CASSQWGTGTGELFF,TGTGCCAGCAGCCAGTGGGGAACTGGCACCGGGGAGCTGTTTTTT
few,TRBD1,TRBV20-1,TRBJ2-7,CSARTGATYEQYF,TGCAGTGCCCGGACAGGAGCGACCTACGAGCAGTACTTC
few,TRBD2,TRBV20-1,TRBJ2-1,CSARGTSSYNEQFF,TGCAGTGCTAGGGGGACTAGCTCCTACAATGAGCAGTTCTTC
many,TRBD1,TRBV10-3,TRBJ1-1,CAISADREGTEAFF,TGTGCCATCAGCGCCGACAGGGAGGGCACTGAAGCTTTCTTT
few,NA,TRBV20-1,TRBJ1-1,CSVVLRDTEAFF,TGCAGTGTGGTCTTGAGAGACACTGAAGCTTTCTTT
many,NA,TRBV5-1,TRBJ1-2,CASSLQVTNYGYTF,TGCGCCAGCAGCTTGCAGGTCACTAACTATGGCTACACCTTC
NA,TRBD2,TRBV27,TRBJ2-7,CASGLAGTYEQYF,TGTGCCAGCGGACTAGCGGGGACCTACGAGCAGTACTTC
few,NA,TRBV20-1,TRBJ2-3,CSADMSGVADTQYF,TGCAGTGCCGATATGTCGGGAGTGGCAGATACGCAGTATTTT
few,NA,TRBV11-2,TRBJ2-3,CASSTGTITDTQYF,TGTGCCAGCAGCACCGGGACGATTACAGATACGCAGTATTTT
many,TRBD1,TRBV5-1,TRBJ1-1,CASSTGQGGTEAFF,TGCGCCAGCAGCACTGGACAGGGCGGGACTGAAGCTTTCTTT
NA,NA,TRBV3-1,TRBJ1-1,CASSQDWQGRTEAFF,TGTGCCAGCAGCCAAGATTGGCAGGGACGCACTGAAGCTTTCTTT
NA,NA,TRBV27,TRBJ2-2,CASSFKSGELFF,TGTGCCAGCAGTTTTAAATCCGGGGAGCTGTTTTTT
few,TRBD1,TRBV10-3,TRBJ1-1,CAIKGQTNTEAFF,TGTGCCATCAAGGGACAGACGAACACTGAAGCTTTCTTT
NA,NA,TRBV12-3/TRBV12-4,TRBJ1-1,CASSLAGYMAVTEAFF,TGTGCCAGCAGTTTAGCGGGGTACATGGCTGTTACTGAAGCTTTCTTT
few,TRBD1,TRBV5-6,TRBJ2-7,CASSPGTAYEQYF,TGTGCCAGCAGCCCAGGGACAGCCTACGAGCAGTACTTC
few,NA,TRBV13,TRBJ2-7,CASSPGGTVYEQYF,TGTGCCAGCAGCCCTGGCGGGACGGTTTACGAGCAGTACTTC
NA,TRBD1,TRBV7-9,TRBJ1-1,CASSLVVLADRRDTEAFF,TGTGCCAGCAGCTTAGTTGTATTGGCGGACAGGAGGGACACTGAAGCTTTCTTT